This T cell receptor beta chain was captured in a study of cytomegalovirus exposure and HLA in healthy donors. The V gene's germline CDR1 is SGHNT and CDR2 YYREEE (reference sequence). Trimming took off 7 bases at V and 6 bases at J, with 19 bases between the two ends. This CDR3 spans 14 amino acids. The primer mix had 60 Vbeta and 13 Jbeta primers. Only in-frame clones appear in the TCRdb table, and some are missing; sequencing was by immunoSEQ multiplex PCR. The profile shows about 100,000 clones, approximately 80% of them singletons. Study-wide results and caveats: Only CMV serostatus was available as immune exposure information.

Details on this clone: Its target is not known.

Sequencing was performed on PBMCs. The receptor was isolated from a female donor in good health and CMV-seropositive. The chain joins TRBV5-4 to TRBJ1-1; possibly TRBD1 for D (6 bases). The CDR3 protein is CASRRETGLPEAFF. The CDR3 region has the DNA TGTGCCAGCCGAAGGGAAACAGGGCTCCCTGAAGCTTTCTTT.